This T cell receptor (beta chain) stems from a study of T cell responses to AZD1222 COVID-19 vaccine. Germline V gene data show CDR1 as WNHNN and CDR2 as SYGVQD (reference sequence). Trimming shortened V by 2 bases and J by 2 bases, and 6 bases separated the two germline ends. This CDR3 comprises 13 residues. The repertoire was sequenced with immunoSEQ multiplex PCR; TCRdb's copy has only in-frame clones and lacks some. The profile shows some 90,000 clones, approximately 91% of them singletons. The study pooled second doses at about 4 or about 12 weeks. The sequence was collected from an adult who received the AZD1222 COVID-19 vaccine. Specimen: peripheral blood, collected 28 days after the second AZD1222 dose. The J gene is TRBJ1-2, the V gene TRBV10-1, with D unresolved. The CDR3 region has the DNA TGCGCCAGCAGTGAGAAGCCAAACTATGGCTACACCTTC. It yields the protein CASSEKPNYGYTF.